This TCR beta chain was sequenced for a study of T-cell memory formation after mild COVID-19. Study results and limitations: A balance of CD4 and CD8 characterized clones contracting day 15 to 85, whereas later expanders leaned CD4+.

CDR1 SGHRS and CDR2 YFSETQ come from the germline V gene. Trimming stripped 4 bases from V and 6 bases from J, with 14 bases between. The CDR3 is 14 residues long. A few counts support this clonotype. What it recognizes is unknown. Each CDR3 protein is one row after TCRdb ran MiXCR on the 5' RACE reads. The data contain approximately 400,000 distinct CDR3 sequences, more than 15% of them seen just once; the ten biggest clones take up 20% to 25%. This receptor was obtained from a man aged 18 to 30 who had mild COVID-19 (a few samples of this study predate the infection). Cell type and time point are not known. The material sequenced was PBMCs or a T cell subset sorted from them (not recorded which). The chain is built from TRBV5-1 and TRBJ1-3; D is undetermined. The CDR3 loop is CASSIGPPLNTIYF. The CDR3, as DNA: TGCGCCAGCAGCATCGGGCCACCTCTAAACACCATATATTTT. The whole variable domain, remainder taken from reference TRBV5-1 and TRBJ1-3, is KAGVTQTPRYLIKTRGQQVTLSCSPISGHRSVSWYQQTPGQGLQFLFEYFSETQRNKGNFPGRFSGRQFSNSRSEMNVSTLELGDSALYLCASSIGPPLNTIYFGEGSWLTVV.